This entry lists 12 T cell receptor beta chains sequenced from one sample in a study of beta chain features in type 1 diabetes. All of the isolated RNA was reverse transcribed, so expressed TCRB transcripts were sequenced. Sequencing was performed with immunoSEQ multiplex PCR; in TCRdb, only in-frame clones are kept and a portion is missing. The profile shows about 620,000 clones, about 16% of them singletons. Sequencing was performed on naive CD4+ T cells from blood. The origin of the receptors is a young man in good health.

This clone was seen more than once but under ten times. The chain carries TRBV4-1 and TRBJ2-7; 8 bases fit TRBD1. CDR1 is MGHRA and CDR2 is YSYEKL in the germline V gene. The V gene end was trimmed by 1 base and the J gene end by 4 bases; junction bases not matched to a gene: 6. This CDR3 contains 15 residues. This CDR3 reads CASSQGRQGIYEQYF. The CDR3 coding sequence is TGCGCCAGCAGCCAAGGGAGACAGGGGATTTACGAGCAGTACTTC.

V gene TRBV18 combines with J gene TRBJ2-3; D ambiguous. Trimming stripped 0 bases from V and 0 bases from J, with 4 bases between. This CDR3 has 14 amino acids. Looked up from germline, CDR1 is KGHSH and CDR2 is LQKENI. CDR3 residues: CASSPPRSTDTQYF. The CDR3 bases are TGTGCCAGCTCACCACCCCGCAGCACAGATACGCAGTATTTT.

This clone was detected a few times. This rearrangement joins TRBV7-2 to TRBJ2-1; 10 bases match TRBD1. J was trimmed by 9 bases and V by 4 bases; bases with no gene match: 6. The CDR3 is made up of 14 amino acids. The germline V gene encodes CDR1 SGHTA and CDR2 FQGNSA. CDR3 nucleotides: TGTGCCAGCAGCTCGACAGGGGGCGCGGGTGAGCAGTTCTTC. Translated: CASSSTGGAGEQFF.

The chain recombines TRBV9 with TRBJ1-2; D is uncertain. The CDR3 length is 14 residues. V lost 0 bases and J 4 bases, leaving 10 bases between the germline ends. The germline CDR1 and CDR2 sequences are SGDLS and YYNGEE. DNA of the CDR3: TGTGCCAGCAGCGTAGGGGTCAGCCCCTATGGCTACACCTTC. Its translation: CASSVGVSPYGYTF.

The chain employs TRBV7-2 and TRBJ2-7, with D perhaps TRBD2 (5 bases). CDR1 and CDR2 from the germline V gene are SGHTA and FQGNSA. With 5 bases removed from V and 3 bases from J, the gap between germline ends came to 11 bases. The CDR3 has 13 amino acids. CDR3 DNA sequence: TGTGCCAGCAGCCCTATCCGGGGCTACGAGCAGTACTTC. Translation gives CASSPIRGYEQYF.

This chain uses TRBV19 with TRBJ2-1, with 8 positions matching TRBD2. The ends lost 3 bases at V and 8 bases at J; junction bases unmatched: 15. Germline V gene lookup returns CDR1 LNHDA and CDR2 SQIVND (reference sequence). CDR3 length equals 17 residues. The CDR3 coding sequence is TGTGCCAGTAGTATGGGGAGCACCTCGGGAGGGAGAGATGAGCAGTTCTTC. It codes for CASSMGSTSGGRDEQFF.

The genes are TRBV7-3 and TRBJ2-7, with 9 bases matching TRBD1. The J segment lost 6 bases and the V segment lost 5 bases, leaving 11 bases of the junction unmatched. In germline, CDR1 is SGHTA, CDR2 FQGTGA. The CDR3 sequence is 15 residues long. The CDR3: CASSPQQGAAREQYF. In DNA form, the CDR3 reads TGTGCCAGCAGCCCACAACAGGGGGCGGCTCGCGAGCAGTACTTC.

The V and J genes are TRBV18 and TRBJ1-2, with 8 bases that match TRBD1. The CDR3 length is 14 residues. CDR1 KGHSH and CDR2 LQKENI come from the germline V gene. Trimming cost V 3 bases and J 4 bases; bases outside gene matches: 4. Written as DNA, the CDR3 is TGTGCCAGCTCACCCGCCGGACAGGGCTATGGCTACACCTTC. Translation: CASSPAGQGYGYTF.

The sample holds a few counts of this clone. This sequence joins TRBV10-3 and TRBJ1-5; TRBD1 is a possible D gene (5 bases). Germline V lookup: CDR1 ENHRY, CDR2 SYGVKD. V lost 5 bases and J 4 bases, leaving 15 bases between the germline ends. CDR3 length: 15 residues. The CDR3 here is CAISPDMPVNQPQHF. DNA of the CDR3: TGTGCCATCAGTCCGGACATGCCCGTGAATCAGCCCCAGCATTTT.

This clone was seen only a few times. The chain joins TRBV19 to TRBJ1-5; no clear D. CDR3 length equals 15 residues. Germline V gene data show CDR1 as LNHDA and CDR2 as SQIVND (reference sequence). Trimming cost V 3 bases and J 0 bases, with 9 bases left between them. As DNA, the CDR3 is TGTGCCAGTAGTATCTGGGCGCCTAGCAATCAGCCCCAGCATTTT. This gives the protein CASSIWAPSNQPQHF.

The rearrangement joins TRBV18 to TRBJ2-7; no clear D gene. Germline V gene sequence: CDR1 KGHSH, CDR2 LQKENI. Trimming pared 10 bases from V and 2 bases from J, leaving 15 bases between. The CDR3 has 13 residues. CDR3 sequence: CATAKDGPYEQYF. In DNA form, the CDR3 reads TGTGCCACGGCGAAAGATGGGCCCTACGAGCAGTACTTC. Full variable domain (remainder filled in from reference TRBV18 and TRBJ2-7): NAGVMQNPRHLVRRRGQEARLRCSPMKGHSHVYWYRQLPEEGLKFMVYLQKENIIDESGMPKERFSAEFPKEGPSILRIQQVVRGDSAAYFCATAKDGPYEQYFGPGTRLTVT.

V and J are TRBV15 and TRBJ1-5; D not resolved. The CDR3 runs 15 residues. V lost 6 bases and J lost 2, with 14 bases in between. The germline gives CDR1 LNHNV, CDR2 YYDKDF (reference sequence). DNA of the CDR3: TGTGCCACCAGTCTCCGGGCGCGGGGCAATCAGCCCCAGCATTTT. It encodes CATSLRARGNQPQHF.